This passage covers 18 T cell receptor beta chains from one sample sequenced in a study of blood T cell repertoires in COVID-19. Using immunoSEQ multiplex PCR, the repertoire was profiled, and TCRdb retains in-frame clones only, with some absent. The table includes approximately 56,000 clones, 80% to 90% detected once. Sequencing was performed on peripheral blood. These receptors all stem from a woman aged 55-69 years with COVID-19, enrolled during active disease.

The V and J genes are TRBV15 and TRBJ1-2; the D is unclear. The V end was cut by 3 bases, the J end by 1 base, with 9 bases between. The CDR3 sequence is 14 residues long. CDR1 LNHNV and CDR2 YYDKDF come from the germline V gene (reference sequence). CDR3 in DNA: TGTGCCACCAGCAGTCACAGTTATAACTATGGCTACACCTTC. Translated: CATSSHSYNYGYTF.

This clone was recorded a few times. The chain links TRBV2 to TRBJ1-5; D uncertain. CDR1 SNHLY and CDR2 FYNNEI come from the germline V gene. V gave up 6 bases and J gave up 6 bases, with 15 bases separating them. This CDR3 region has 14 residues. CDR3 bases: TGTGCCAGCAGCCCCTATAATGCGGGTCAGCCCCAGCATTTT. Its translation: CASSPYNAGQPQHF.

A remark on this clone: The junction shows a germline mismatch at one end, possibly a read error. This rearrangement joins TRBV5-1 to TRBJ2-3; no firm D call. The CDR3 is 11 amino acids. Per germline, CDR1 SGHRS and CDR2 YFSETQ. As DNA, the CDR3 is TGCGCCAGCAGTTTGGGCAACCTAGAGTATTTT. This encodes CASSLGNLEYF. Drawing the rest from reference TRBV5-1 and TRBJ2-3, the complete variable domain is KAGVTQTPRYLIKTRGQQVTLSCSPISGHRSVSWYQQTPGQGLQFLFEYFSETQRNKGNFPGRFSGRQFSNSRSEMNVSTLELGDSALYLCASSLGNLEYFGPGTRLTVL.

The V gene is TRBV2, the J gene TRBJ1-2; D is unresolved. V was trimmed by 7 bases and J by 1 base, leaving 4 bases between them. Germline V lookup: CDR1 SNHLY, CDR2 FYNNEI. This CDR3 has 11 amino acids. CDR3 in amino acids: CASNSNYGYTF. The CDR3 coding sequence is TGTGCCAGCAACAGTAACTATGGCTACACCTTC.

The chain joins TRBV11-2 to TRBJ1-2, with TRBD1 matching over 7 bases. Germline lookup yields CDR1 SGHAT and CDR2 FQNNGV. CDR3 length: 16 amino acids. V trimming: 2 bases; J trimming: 4 bases; junction bases outside the gene matches: 10. Written as DNA, the CDR3 is TGTGCCAGCAGCTTAATAGACAGGGCGACCCGCTATGGCTACACCTTC. It is translated as CASSLIDRATRYGYTF. The complete variable domain, with remaining parts taken from reference TRBV11-2 and TRBJ1-2, reads EAGVAQSPRYKIIEKRQSVAFWCNPISGHATLYWYQQILGQGPKLLIQFQNNGVVDDSQLPKDRFSAERLKGVDSTLKIQPAKLEDSAVYLCASSLIDRATRYGYTFGSGTRLTVV.

V usage is TRBV5-4 and J usage is TRBJ2-7, with TRBD2 matching over 14 bases. The CDR3 covers 15 residues. The germline V gene encodes CDR1 SGHNT and CDR2 YYREEE (reference sequence). J was trimmed by 6 bases and V by 5 bases; bases with no gene match: 7. CDR3: CASRGLAGGDFEQYF. CDR3 nucleotide sequence: TGTGCCAGCAGAGGACTAGCGGGAGGTGACTTCGAGCAGTACTTC. Variable domain in full (rest from reference TRBV5-4 and TRBJ2-7): ETGVTQSPTHLIKTRGQQVTLRCSSQSGHNTVSWYQQALGQGPQFIFQYYREEENGRGNFPPRFSGLQFPNYSSELNVNALELDDSALYLCASRGLAGGDFEQYFGPGTRLTVT.

This chain joins TRBV5-4 and TRBJ2-7, with D possibly matching TRBD1 (5 bases). Per the germline V gene, CDR1 is SGHNT and CDR2 is YYREEE (reference sequence). The CDR3 has 16 amino acids. V shed 0 bases and J shed 1 base, with 14 bases lying between them. The CDR3 protein is CASSLGGRAVSYEQYF. Here the CDR3 DNA reads TGTGCCAGCAGCTTGGGAGGCAGGGCCGTGTCCTACGAGCAGTACTTC.

The rearrangement links TRBV18 to TRBJ2-7; 9 bases are shared with TRBD1. The CDR3 is 14 amino acids. V lost 4 bases and J lost 4; bases outside the gene matches: 5. Germline V gene sequence: CDR1 KGHSH, CDR2 LQKENI. CDR3 DNA sequence: TGTGCCAGCTCACGGGACAGGGAGGTTTACGAGCAGTACTTC. It encodes CASSRDREVYEQYF. The variable domain in full, completed from reference TRBV18 and TRBJ2-7, reads NAGVMQNPRHLVRRRGQEARLRCSPMKGHSHVYWYRQLPEEGLKFMVYLQKENIIDESGMPKERFSAEFPKEGPSILRIQQVVRGDSAAYFCASSRDREVYEQYFGPGTRLTVT.

In DNA form, the CDR3 reads TGTGCCAGCAGCCCCCCGTACAGAGCTATTGGCTACACCTTC. The encoded protein is CASSPPYRAIGYTF. The rearrangement links TRBV11-2 to TRBJ1-2; D remains unclear. Per germline, CDR1 SGHAT and CDR2 FQNNGV. CDR3 length: 14 amino acids. V shed 5 bases and J shed 7 bases, with 17 bases lying between them.

This chain links TRBV6-5 with TRBJ1-3; D gene ambiguous. Germline CDR1 MNHEY, CDR2 SVGAGI. CDR3 size: 14 residues. Trimming shortened V by 4 bases and J by 4 bases, and 11 bases separated the two germline ends. The DNA of the CDR3 is TGTGCCAGCAGTTCCGCAGTTCGAGGAAACACCATATATTTT. Translation gives CASSSAVRGNTIYF.

This clone was observed once. The V call is TRBV3-1 (or the pseudogene TRBV3-2), the J call TRBJ1-2, with D possibly being TRBD1 (5 bases). The CDR3 runs to 14 residues. CDR1 and CDR2 from the germline V gene are LGHDT and YNNKEL (reference sequence). With 1 base removed from V and 2 bases from J, the gap between germline ends came to 8 bases. The DNA for the CDR3 is TGTGCCAGCAGCCAAGGATGGGGCAACTATGGCTACACCTTC. Translated, it gives CASSQGWGNYGYTF.

V is TRBV10-3 and J is TRBJ2-3, with D possibly matching TRBD1 (6 bases). Trimming took 3 bases from V and 2 from J, leaving 18 bases between them. CDR1 is ENHRY and CDR2 is SYGVKD in the germline V gene. The CDR3 runs 17 residues. CDR3 amino acids: CAISEKRQVDPTDTQYF. Written as DNA, the CDR3 is TGTGCCATCAGTGAAAAGCGACAGGTCGACCCCACAGATACGCAGTATTTT.

This clone has just one count. This chain joins TRBV10-3 and TRBJ2-1, with no clear D. CDR3 length equals 15 residues. V gave up 2 bases and J gave up 5 bases, with 13 bases separating them. Germline V gene data show CDR1 as ENHRY and CDR2 as SYGVKD. For the CDR3, the DNA is TGTGCCATCAGTGAGGCCGGGTCAAGGCACAATGAGCAGTTCTTC. Amino acid sequence: CAISEAGSRHNEQFF.

Remarks on this clone: Other DNA sequences in the sample encode the same CDR3. The V gene is TRBV6-5, the J gene TRBJ1-1, with D possibly TRBD1 on 5 matching bases. Germline V gene sequence: CDR1 MNHEY, CDR2 SVGAGI. The germline V and J ends were trimmed by 9 bases and 0 bases, with 11 bases remaining between them. CDR3 length: 13 residues. The CDR3 DNA follows: TGTGCCAGTAGCCGACAGATGAACACTGAAGCTTTCTTT. Translated: CASSRQMNTEAFF.

This rearrangement joins TRBV4-3 to TRBJ2-3; TRBD2 matches at 12 bases. The CDR3 has 21 amino acids. Germline values: CDR1 LGHNA, CDR2 YSLEER. Trimming cost V 0 bases and J 0 bases; bases outside gene matches: 13. The CDR3 DNA is TGCGCCAGCAGCCAAGAAGTACCGGTTGGACTAGCGGGGCCTAGCACAGATACGCAGTATTTT. This codes for CASSQEVPVGLAGPSTDTQYF.

The chain joins TRBV2 to TRBJ2-7; possibly TRBD2 for D (5 bases). The CDR3 consists of 12 residues. Germline V lookup: CDR1 SNHLY, CDR2 FYNNEI. The V gene lost 11 bases and the J gene lost 6 bases, with 17 bases spanning the gap. CDR3 sequence reads: CAVLLPAGEQYF. The CDR3 DNA reads TGTGCCGTCCTCCTTCCTGCGGGCGAGCAGTACTTC.

The chain is built from TRBV5-1 and TRBJ2-7, with 9 bases fitting TRBD1. V was pared by 6 bases and J by 6 bases, with 10 bases of the junction left unmatched. The CDR3 runs to 14 residues. The germline V gene encodes CDR1 SGHRS and CDR2 YFSETQ. The CDR3 region is CASTPGQGGREQYF. The CDR3 DNA is TGCGCCAGCACCCCGGGACAGGGCGGGCGCGAGCAGTACTTC.

The J gene is TRBJ2-7, the V gene TRBV30; a possible D gene is TRBD1 (6 bases). V was clipped by 3 bases and J by 0 bases, with 9 bases between them. Germline V gives CDR1 GTSNPN, CDR2 SVGIG (reference sequence). This CDR3 region has 13 residues. The DNA for the CDR3 is TGTGCCTGGAGGGGGACACCCTCCTACGAGCAGTACTTC. Translated, it gives CAWRGTPSYEQYF.